This TCR beta chain was captured by sequencing in a study of response to subunit inactivated influenza vaccine. Whole-study results and caveats: Each seasonal influenza vaccination, the authors suggested, recruits few new T cells.

This clonotype turned up a few times. Its antigen remains unknown. TCRdb passed the RT-PCR reads through MiXCR, listing each CDR3 protein once. The profile covers around 490,000 distinct CDR3 sequences, with roughly 8.2% appearing a single time and over 10% taken by the ten largest. The V gene end was trimmed by 6 bases and the J gene end by 5 bases; junction bases not matched to a gene: 9. The CDR3 contains 15 residues. Germline CDR1 SGHAT, CDR2 FQNNGV. This chain connects TRBV11-2 to TRBJ2-4, with 8 nucleotides matching TRBD1. This specimen was PBMCs from blood, taken less than 30 months after vaccination. This clonotype was sampled from a man aged 45 to 75 who received an inactivated influenza vaccine. For the CDR3, the DNA is TGTGCCAGCAGTCTTGGCCCGACAGGGGAAAACATTCAGTACTTC. Protein product: CASSLGPTGENIQYF.